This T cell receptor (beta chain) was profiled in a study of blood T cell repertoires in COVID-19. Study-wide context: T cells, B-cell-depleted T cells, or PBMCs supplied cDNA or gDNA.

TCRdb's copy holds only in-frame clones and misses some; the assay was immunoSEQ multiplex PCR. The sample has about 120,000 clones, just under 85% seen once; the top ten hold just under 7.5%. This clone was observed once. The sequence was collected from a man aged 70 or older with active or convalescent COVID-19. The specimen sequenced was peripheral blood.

In DNA, the CDR3 is TGTGCCAGCAGTGATACTAGCGGGTCGAACACCGGGGAGCTGTTTTTT. It translates to CASSDTSGSNTGELFF. The V gene is TRBV25-1, the J gene TRBJ2-2; 9 positions match TRBD2. V shed 3 bases, J shed 0 bases, and the junction held 2 bases outside the gene matches. Germline CDR1 is MGHDK and CDR2 is SYGVNS. The CDR3 loop spans 16 amino acids.